The 9 T cell receptor beta chains below come from one sample, sequenced in a study of blood T cell repertoires in COVID-19. Clones were sequenced by immunoSEQ multiplex PCR, and TCRdb holds only the in-frame ones, with some missing. The sample records 250,000 to 300,000 clones, around 84% being singletons. What was sequenced was PBMCs or T cells enriched from blood (not recorded which). The origin of the receptors is a young man with acute COVID-19.

This clone has only one observation. V gene TRBV5-6 combines with J gene TRBJ1-1, with 12 bases that match TRBD1. The CDR3 runs to 14 residues. Trimming cost V 5 bases and J 7 bases; bases outside gene matches: 6. Germline V gives CDR1 SGHDT, CDR2 YYEEEE. CDR3 DNA sequence: TGTGCCAGCAGGGGGACAGGGGGCTTTGTTGAAGCTTTCTTT. Encoded protein: CASRGTGGFVEAFF.

This chain uses TRBV18 with TRBJ2-3; 7 nucleotides agree with TRBD2. CDR3 length: 16 residues. The V gene end was trimmed by 1 base and the J gene end by 5 bases; junction bases not matched to a gene: 9. The germline CDR1 and CDR2 sequences are KGHSH and LQKENI. CDR3 residues: CASSPQGTGGEDTQYF. CDR3 coding DNA: TGTGCCAGCTCACCACAAGGGACGGGGGGAGAAGATACGCAGTATTTT.

This chain joins TRBV10-3 and TRBJ1-1; 9 bases match TRBD1. There are 14 residues in the CDR3. V trimming: 6 bases; J trimming: 1 base; junction bases outside the gene matches: 3. Per germline, CDR1 ENHRY and CDR2 SYGVKD. CDR3 coding DNA: TGTGCCATCAGCGGGGGACAGGGGAACACTGAAGCTTTCTTT. Its translation: CAISGGQGNTEAFF.

The chain links TRBV27 to TRBJ1-2, with D perhaps matching TRBD1 (5 bases). The CDR3 has 15 amino acids. The germline CDR1 and CDR2 sequences are MNHEY and SMNVEV (reference sequence). Trimming left V 7 bases short and J 3 bases short, with 18 bases between. The chain's CDR3 is CASKTSGQGDYGYTF. In DNA form, the CDR3 reads TGTGCCAGCAAAACTTCAGGACAAGGGGACTATGGCTACACCTTC.

V usage is TRBV11-2 and J usage is TRBJ2-7; maybe TRBD1 (5 bases). This CDR3 has 16 residues. The germline gives CDR1 SGHAT, CDR2 FQNNGV. V lost 1 base, J lost 0 bases, and 13 bases lay in between. The CDR3 reads CASSLGPGITSYEQYV. The CDR3 coding sequence is TGTGCCAGCAGCTTAGGTCCAGGGATTACCTCCTACGAGCAGTACGTC.

The chain joins TRBV11-2 to TRBJ2-5; possible D gene TRBD2, 5 bases. Germline loops: CDR1 SGHAT, CDR2 FQNNGV. Trimming removed 8 bases from V and 0 bases from J, with 16 bases in between. The CDR3 loop spans 15 amino acids. The CDR3 DNA follows: TGTGCCAGCCGTCGGGAATGGGTTTACCAAGAGACCCAGTACTTC. Its protein product is CASRREWVYQETQYF.

This rearrangement joins TRBV28 to TRBJ2-3; 10 nucleotides align to TRBD2. V dropped 5 bases and J dropped 1; count of bases not matched to a gene: 9. Germline-derived CDR1 and CDR2 are MDHEN and SYDVKM. The CDR3 has 17 amino acids. CDR3 bases: TGTGCCAGCAGTGCACTTCATACTAGCGGGGGCACAGATACGCAGTATTTT. This encodes CASSALHTSGGTDTQYF.

The chain carries TRBV2 and TRBJ1-5; D is uncertain. Germline assignment: CDR1 SNHLY and CDR2 FYNNEI. The V end lost 5 bases, the J end lost 7 bases, and 18 bases lay between the germline ends. CDR3 length equals 15 residues. CDR3 in amino acids: CASSRRGALGQPQHF. Here the CDR3 DNA reads TGTGCCAGCAGTCGACGAGGCGCTCTTGGACAGCCCCAGCATTTT.

The chain uses TRBV21-1 and TRBJ2-3; whether TRBD1, the table's D call, matches the DNA was not checked. TRBV21-1 is listed as a pseudogene. The CDR3 runs 15 residues. CDR3 region: CAKIDQVSSTDTQYF. CDR3 sequence (DNA): TGTGCCAAGATAGACCAGGTCTCTAGCACAGATACGCAGTATTTT.